This entry is about one T cell receptor (beta chain). This entry comes from a study of blood T cell repertoires in COVID-19. Study overall: Material from acute and convalescent COVID-19 was sourced from the United States, Italy and Spain. The analysed material was cDNA or gDNA that came from T cells, B-cell-depleted T cells, or PBMCs.

In the study's own analysis: Cell counts per sample came from amplifying reference gene primers. Assay used: immunoSEQ multiplex PCR; TCRdb lists only in-frame clones, some missing. The D gene and trimming were derived from the DNA, and the V and J assignments and clone size from that table. The sample consists of 150,000 to 200,000 clones, about 83% of them appearing once. Germline loops: CDR1 GTSNPN, CDR2 SVGIG (reference sequence). V was pared by 1 base and J by 2 bases, with 6 bases between. The CDR3 consists of 13 residues. What was sequenced was peripheral blood. The TCR originated in a man aged 18 to 29 with active or convalescent COVID-19. This chain uses TRBV30 with TRBJ1-3; D unclear. The CDR3 sequence is CAWSAVPGNTIYF. In DNA, the CDR3 is TGTGCCTGGAGTGCAGTGCCTGGAAACACCATATATTTT.